The T cell receptor beta chain under discussion was sequenced for a study of neurological immune-mediated disorders. This clonotype was counted ten times or more. 5'RACE with 10-nucleotide random UMIs generated the cDNA. From 15-18 subjects, each sequencing run yielded over 160 million TCR-beta sequences. TCRdb re-derived calls from the 5' RACE reads in MiXCR, one entry per CDR3 protein. The table has some 71,000 distinct CDR3 sequences, more than 8.5% seen once; the top ten hold 8.5% to 10%. The CDR3 is 18 residues long. Trimming cost V 6 bases and J 3 bases, with 23 bases left between them. In germline, CDR1 is ENHRY, CDR2 SYGVKD. Specified time point: longitudinal time-point 1 (baseline). Healthy controls were blood bank volunteers in Maryland, USA.

Sequencing used PBMCs. The V gene is TRBV10-3, the J gene TRBJ1-4, with D possibly TRBD1 on 5 matching bases. The receptor was derived from a young man in good health. CDR3: CAISGDWDGRGANEKLFF. The CDR3 coding sequence is TGTGCCATCAGCGGGGATTGGGACGGGAGAGGGGCTAATGAAAAACTGTTTTTT.